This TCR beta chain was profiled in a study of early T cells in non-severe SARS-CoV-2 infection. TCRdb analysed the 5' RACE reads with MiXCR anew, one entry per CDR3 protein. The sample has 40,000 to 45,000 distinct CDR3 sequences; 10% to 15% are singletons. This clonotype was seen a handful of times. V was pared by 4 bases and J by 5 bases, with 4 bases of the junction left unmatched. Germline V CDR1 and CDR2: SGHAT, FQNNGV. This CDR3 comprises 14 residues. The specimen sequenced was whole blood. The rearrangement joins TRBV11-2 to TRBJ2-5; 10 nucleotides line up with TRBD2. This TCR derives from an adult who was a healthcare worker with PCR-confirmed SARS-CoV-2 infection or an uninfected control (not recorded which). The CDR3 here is CASSSSGGPETQYF. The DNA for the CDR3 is TGTGCCAGCAGCTCTAGCGGGGGTCCCGAGACCCAGTACTTC.